This entry lists 24 T cell receptor beta chains sequenced from one sample in a study of identical twins. One entry per CDR3 protein, called by TCRdb with MiXCR from the 5' RACE reads. The profile covers 1.5 million or so distinct CDR3 sequences, with under 35% appearing a single time and less than 0.35% taken by the ten largest. Sequencing was done on a sample of cord blood. Every receptor here comes from a newborn girl in good health.

The chain has TRBV27 and TRBJ2-1; 11 positions match TRBD2. V dropped 7 bases and J dropped 15; count of bases not matched to a gene: 20. This CDR3 comprises 16 residues. Germline CDR1 reads MNHEY; CDR2 reads SMNVEV (reference sequence). CDR3 sequence reads: CASKTTSGGSIAPPFF. The CDR3 DNA is TGTGCCAGCAAAACAACTAGCGGGGGCTCCATTGCCCCCCCGTTCTTC.

This clonotype was found once. J is TRBJ2-5 and V is TRBV4-1; TRBD2 matches 12 bases. With the DNA end fitting TRBJ2-7 better, the J assignment may be wrong. The CDR3 runs to 16 residues. Germline-derived CDR1 and CDR2 are MGHRA and YSYEKL. The CDR3 sequence: CASSQRLAGEWYEQYF. The CDR3 DNA reads TGCGCCAGCAGCCAAAGACTAGCGGGAGAATGGTACGAGCAGTACTTC.

This chain connects TRBV9 to TRBJ1-6; the match to TRBD1 covers 7 bases. The junction had 10 bases not matched to a gene; V was cut back by 3 bases and J by 7 bases. The CDR3 sequence is 16 residues long. CDR1 SGDLS and CDR2 YYNGEE come from the germline V gene. The chain's CDR3 is CASSEGARAPNSPLHF. The CDR3 DNA is TGTGCCAGCAGCGAGGGGGCCAGGGCCCCAAATTCACCCCTCCACTTT.

This clonotype was seen only a few times. The chain joins TRBV25-1 to TRBJ2-1; TRBD2 is a possible D gene (6 bases). The V gene's germline CDR1 is MGHDK and CDR2 SYGVNS. The V end lost 6 bases, the J end lost 5 bases, and 11 bases lay between the germline ends. The CDR3 consists of 13 residues. The CDR3 region is CASSGSSHNEQFF. For the CDR3, the DNA is TGTGCCAGCAGCGGGAGTTCCCACAATGAGCAGTTCTTC.

The rearrangement uses TRBV15 and TRBJ2-1; D gene unclear. With 4 bases removed from V and 1 base from J, the gap between germline ends came to 8 bases. There are 14 residues in the CDR3. Germline lookup yields CDR1 LNHNV and CDR2 YYDKDF (reference sequence). CDR3 nucleotide sequence: TGTGCCACCAGCAACCTGTTATCCTACAATGAGCAGTTCTTC. Translating gives CATSNLLSYNEQFF.

Concerning this clonotype: A junction boundary mismatches the germline segment, possibly from a read error. V gene TRBV20-1 combines with J gene TRBJ1-5; D ambiguous. The CDR3 spans 10 residues. Germline CDR1 DFQATT, CDR2 SNEGSKA (reference sequence). CDR3 residues: CSARGQPRHF. CDR3 sequence (DNA): TGCAGTGCTAGAGGGCAGCCCCGGCATTTT.

The chain carries TRBV20-1 and TRBJ2-7; 8 positions match TRBD2. This CDR3 is built from 14 residues. Germline V lookup: CDR1 DFQATT, CDR2 SNEGSKA (reference sequence). Trimming took 3 bases from V and 2 from J; bases not matched to a gene: 6. In DNA, the CDR3 is TGCAGTGCTAGTCGGCGACTAGCGCCCTACGAGCAGTACTTC. Translation: CSASRRLAPYEQYF.

There are a few counts of this clonotype. The chain links TRBV5-1 to TRBJ1-1; perhaps TRBD1 as D (6 bases). The CDR3 sequence is 15 residues long. The V and J ends lost 0 bases and 1 base respectively, with 10 bases between them. Germline V lookup: CDR1 SGHRS, CDR2 YFSETQ. The CDR3 protein is CASSLGGRGNTEAFF. CDR3 DNA: TGCGCCAGCAGCTTGGGGGGCAGGGGGAACACTGAAGCTTTCTTT.

In its sample, this clonotype was seen a few times. The V and J genes are TRBV5-1 and TRBJ1-2; 8 positions agree with TRBD1. Per germline, CDR1 SGHRS and CDR2 YFSETQ. The CDR3 totals 13 residues. Germline trimming cut 4 bases from V and 6 bases from J; bases unmatched to any gene: 5. CDR3 DNA: TGCGCCAGCAGCAAGGACAGGGTCCATGGCTACACCTTC. This sequence encodes CASSKDRVHGYTF.

This chain uses TRBV20-1 with TRBJ1-1; TRBD1 is a possible D gene (5 bases). V was pared by 0 bases and J by 0 bases, with 11 bases between. CDR1 and CDR2 from the germline V gene are DFQATT and SNEGSKA (reference sequence). This CDR3 has 15 residues. The CDR3: CSARDRAGMNTEAFF. The CDR3 region has the DNA TGCAGTGCTAGAGATCGGGCAGGGATGAACACTGAAGCTTTCTTT.

The J gene is TRBJ1-6, the V gene TRBV20-1, with a tentative D call TRBD1 (5 bases). The CDR3 runs 16 residues. Trimming stripped 3 bases from V and 4 bases from J, with 16 bases between. Germline V CDR1 and CDR2: DFQATT, SNEGSKA (reference sequence). The DNA of the CDR3 is TGCAGTGCTAGTCCGGGGCAGCGCTCATATAATTCACCCCTCCACTTT. It encodes CSASPGQRSYNSPLHF.

The rearrangement links TRBV5-4 to TRBJ2-5; 7 bases align to TRBD2. The length of the CDR3 is 12 residues. The V gene end was trimmed by 6 bases and the J gene end by 7 bases; junction bases not matched to a gene: 6. Germline V CDR1 and CDR2: SGHNT, YYREEE (reference sequence). The chain's CDR3 is CASNNGGGTQYF. CDR3 bases: TGTGCCAGCAACAATGGGGGGGGGACCCAGTACTTC.

The rearrangement uses TRBV24-1 and TRBJ2-1; 14 nucleotides match TRBD2. The V and J ends lost 3 bases and 8 bases, in that order; junction bases with no gene match: 11. CDR3 length: 18 amino acids. CDR1 KGHDR and CDR2 SFDVKD come from the germline V gene. Here the CDR3 reads CATSDPTGLAGVLDEQFF. Written as DNA, the CDR3 is TGTGCCACCAGTGATCCTACGGGACTAGCGGGAGTTCTCGATGAGCAGTTCTTC.

This clonotype was picked up a small number of times. Here the CDR3 reads CATSVGGSYNEQFF. DNA for the CDR3: TGTGCCACCAGTGTCGGGGGCTCCTACAATGAGCAGTTCTTC. The chain links TRBV24-1 to TRBJ2-1, with D perhaps matching TRBD2 (6 bases). There are 14 residues in the CDR3. The V gene's germline CDR1 is KGHDR and CDR2 SFDVKD. Trimming cost V 5 bases and J 0 bases, with 7 bases left between them.

The genes are TRBV2 and TRBJ1-1; D unresolved. Germline CDR1 reads SNHLY; CDR2 reads FYNNEI. This CDR3 is built from 13 residues. V shed 1 base and J shed 6 bases, with 9 bases lying between them. The CDR3 region has the DNA TGTGCCAGCAGTGAAGGCCGGGTCGCTGAAGCTTTCTTT. This sequence encodes CASSEGRVAEAFF.

This clonotype was seen a few times. The rearrangement joins TRBV20-1 to TRBJ2-7; D call uncertain. The V and J ends lost 0 bases and 3 bases respectively, with 9 bases between them. This CDR3 has 13 amino acids. Germline CDR1 is DFQATT and CDR2 is SNEGSKA (reference sequence). The CDR3, as DNA: TGCAGTGCTAGAGAAGGACCCTTCTACGAGCAGTACTTC. This codes for CSAREGPFYEQYF.

This chain joins TRBV28 and TRBJ1-1, with D possibly matching TRBD1 (5 bases). Trimming removed 2 bases at V and 1 base at J, with 11 bases between. Germline CDR1 reads MDHEN; CDR2 reads SYDVKM. CDR3 length: 15 residues. Written as DNA, the CDR3 is TGTGCCAGCAGTTTACCCAACCAGGGGAACACTGAAGCTTTCTTT. It yields the protein CASSLPNQGNTEAFF.

The chain is built from TRBV20-1 and TRBJ2-1; perhaps TRBD1 as D (6 bases). CDR1 is DFQATT and CDR2 is SNEGSKA in the germline V gene (reference sequence). Between the trimmed V and J ends, which lost 2 bases and 2 bases, there was a span of 10 bases. The CDR3 consists of 14 residues. CDR3 amino acids: CSARTRGPYNEQFF. DNA for the CDR3: TGCAGTGCTAGAACCAGGGGCCCCTACAATGAGCAGTTCTTC.

The V and J genes are TRBV3-1 and TRBJ2-3; D remains ambiguous. The CDR3 runs to 14 residues. From germline, CDR1 is LGHDT and CDR2 YNNKEL (reference sequence). The V and J ends lost 1 base and 6 bases respectively, with 11 bases between them. The CDR3 here is CASSQGPAKDTQYF. The DNA for the CDR3 is TGTGCCAGCAGCCAAGGACCTGCGAAGGATACGCAGTATTTT.

Only a few counts were recorded for this clonotype. The chain recombines TRBV24-1 with TRBJ2-4; 7 bases align to TRBD1. Trimming at V came to 4 bases and at J to 0 bases, leaving 5 bases not matched to a gene. The CDR3 sequence is 16 residues long. Germline V gene lookup returns CDR1 KGHDR and CDR2 SFDVKD. This chain's CDR3 is CATSESGQRAKNIQYF. CDR3 coding DNA: TGTGCCACCAGTGAGTCGGGACAGAGAGCCAAAAACATTCAGTACTTC.

This clonotype has just a few counts. The chain uses TRBV6-1 and TRBJ1-6, with D hard to call. V dropped 0 bases and J dropped 13 bases, with 1 base sitting between them. This CDR3 is 10 amino acids long. Germline loops: CDR1 MNHNS, CDR2 SASEGT. The CDR3, as DNA: TGTGCCAGCAGTGAAGCGCCCCTCCACTTT. Its protein product is CASSEAPLHF.

This clonotype came up a few times. The V gene is TRBV3-1, the J gene TRBJ2-5; 8 positions agree with TRBD2. From germline, CDR1 is LGHDT and CDR2 YNNKEL (reference sequence). This CDR3 comprises 16 residues. V lost 0 bases and J lost 2; bases outside the gene matches: 5. CDR3 coding DNA: TGTGCCAGCAGCCAAGATACAGCGGGAGAACAAGAGACCCAGTACTTC. As protein: CASSQDTAGEQETQYF.

The chain joins TRBV12-3 or TRBV12-4 to TRBJ1-2, with no clear D. The V and J ends lost 3 bases and 8 bases respectively, with 16 bases between them. The CDR3 runs to 14 residues. The chain's CDR3 is CASSLTPRARGYTF. CDR3 nucleotides: TGTGCCAGCAGTTTGACACCCCGAGCGCGGGGCTACACCTTC.

The chain combines TRBV20-1 with TRBJ2-3; 9 positions agree with TRBD1. Trimming removed 3 bases from V and 4 bases from J; junction bases left unmatched: 8. This CDR3 spans 15 amino acids. CDR1 is DFQATT and CDR2 is SNEGSKA in the germline V gene (reference sequence). CDR3 DNA sequence: TGCAGTGCTAGCCTCCGGGACAGGGAATCAGATACGCAGTATTTT. Protein product: CSASLRDRESDTQYF.